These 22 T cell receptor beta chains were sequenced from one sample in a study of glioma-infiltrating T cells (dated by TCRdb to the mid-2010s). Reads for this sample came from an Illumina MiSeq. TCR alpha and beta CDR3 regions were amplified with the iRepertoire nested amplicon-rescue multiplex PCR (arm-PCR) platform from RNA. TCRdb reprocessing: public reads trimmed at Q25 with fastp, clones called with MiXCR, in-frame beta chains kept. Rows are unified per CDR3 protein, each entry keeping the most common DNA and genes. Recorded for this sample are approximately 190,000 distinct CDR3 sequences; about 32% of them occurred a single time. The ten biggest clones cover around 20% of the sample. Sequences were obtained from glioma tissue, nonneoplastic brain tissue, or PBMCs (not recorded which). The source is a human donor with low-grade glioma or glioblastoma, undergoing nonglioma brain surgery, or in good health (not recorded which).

The CDR3 DNA is TGTGCCAGCTCAGCTTCAACCCCGGGGGACACCGGGGAGCTGTTTTTT. Residues: CASSASTPGDTGELFF. This rearrangement joins TRBV18 to TRBJ2-2; weak D call: TRBD2 (6 bases). Germline CDR1 and CDR2: KGHSH and LQKENI. Trimming pared 5 bases from V and 3 bases from J, leaving 16 bases between. This CDR3 has 16 residues.

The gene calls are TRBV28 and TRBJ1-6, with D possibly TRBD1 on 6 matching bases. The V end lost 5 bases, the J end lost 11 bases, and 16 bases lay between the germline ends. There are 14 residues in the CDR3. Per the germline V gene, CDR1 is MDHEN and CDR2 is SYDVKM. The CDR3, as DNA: TGTGCCAGCAGTGAGCAGGGGTTAGGGGCACCCCTCCACTTT. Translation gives CASSEQGLGAPLHF.

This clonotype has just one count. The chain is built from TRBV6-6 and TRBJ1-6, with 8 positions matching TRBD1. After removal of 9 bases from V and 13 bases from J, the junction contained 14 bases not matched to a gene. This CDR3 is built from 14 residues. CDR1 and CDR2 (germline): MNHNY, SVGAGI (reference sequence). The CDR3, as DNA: TGTGCCAGTATACAGGGGGACGGCAATCAGCCCCTCCACTTT. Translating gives CASIQGDGNQPLHF.

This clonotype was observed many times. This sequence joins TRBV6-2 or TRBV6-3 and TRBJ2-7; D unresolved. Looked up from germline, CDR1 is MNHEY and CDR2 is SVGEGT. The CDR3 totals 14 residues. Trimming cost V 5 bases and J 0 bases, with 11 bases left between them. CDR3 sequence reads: CASSRPILSYEQYF. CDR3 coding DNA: TGTGCCAGCAGTCGTCCAATCCTCTCCTACGAGCAGTACTTC.

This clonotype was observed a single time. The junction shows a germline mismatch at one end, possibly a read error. The CDR3 reads CSSSVVSEQFF. Here the CDR3 DNA reads TGTTCCAGTAGTGTAGTAAGTGAGCAGTTCTTC. The chain couples TRBV19 to TRBJ2-1; D is uncertain. The CDR3 runs 11 residues. Germline V gene sequence: CDR1 LNHDA, CDR2 SQIVND (reference sequence).

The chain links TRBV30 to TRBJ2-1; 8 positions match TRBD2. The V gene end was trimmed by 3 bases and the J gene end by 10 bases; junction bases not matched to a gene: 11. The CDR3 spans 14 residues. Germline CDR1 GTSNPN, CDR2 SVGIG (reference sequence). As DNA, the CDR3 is TGTGCCTGGAGGAGACTGGCGGGAGGCAAAGAGCAGTTCTTC. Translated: CAWRRLAGGKEQFF.

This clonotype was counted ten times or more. In nucleotides, the CDR3 is TGTGCCAGCAGTTCCCTCTCAATTAGGGGCAATCAGCCCCAGCATTTT. Translated: CASSSLSIRGNQPQHF. This sequence joins TRBV6-1 and TRBJ1-5; D unclear. Germline CDR1 MNHNS, CDR2 SASEGT. The CDR3 is made up of 16 amino acids. The V gene lost 5 bases and the J gene lost 2 bases, with 16 bases spanning the gap.

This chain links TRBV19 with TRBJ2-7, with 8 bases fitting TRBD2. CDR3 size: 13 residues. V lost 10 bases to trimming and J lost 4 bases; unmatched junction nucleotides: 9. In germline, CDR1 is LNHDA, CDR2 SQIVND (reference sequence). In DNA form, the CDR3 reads TGTGCCACCAGGGCTAGCGGGTCATACGAGCAGTACTTC. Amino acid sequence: CATRASGSYEQYF.

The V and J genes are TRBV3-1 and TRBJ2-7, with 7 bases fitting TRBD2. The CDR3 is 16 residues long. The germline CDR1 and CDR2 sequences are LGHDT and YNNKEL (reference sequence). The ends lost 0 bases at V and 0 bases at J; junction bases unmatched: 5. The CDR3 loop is CASSQDRGGASYEQYF. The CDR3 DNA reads TGTGCCAGCAGCCAAGATCGCGGGGGAGCCTCCTACGAGCAGTACTTC.

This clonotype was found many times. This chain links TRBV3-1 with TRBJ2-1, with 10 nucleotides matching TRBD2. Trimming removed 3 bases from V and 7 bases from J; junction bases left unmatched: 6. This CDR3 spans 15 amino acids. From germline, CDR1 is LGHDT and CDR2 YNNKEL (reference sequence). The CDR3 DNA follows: TGTGCCAGCAGCCACGCTAGCGGGAGAGGTAATGAGCAGTTCTTC. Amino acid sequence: CASSHASGRGNEQFF.

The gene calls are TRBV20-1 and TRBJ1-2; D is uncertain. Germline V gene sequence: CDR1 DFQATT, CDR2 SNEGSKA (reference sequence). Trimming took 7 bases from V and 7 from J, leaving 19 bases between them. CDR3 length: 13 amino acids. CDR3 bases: TGCAGTGAAGACCAACTCAGAGGCTCTGGCTACACCTTC. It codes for CSEDQLRGSGYTF.

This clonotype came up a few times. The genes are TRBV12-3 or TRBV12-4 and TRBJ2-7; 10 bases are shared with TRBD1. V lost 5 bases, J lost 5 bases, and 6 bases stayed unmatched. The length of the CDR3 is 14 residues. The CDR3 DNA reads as TGTGCCAGCAGTACCCGGGACAGGGGCCACGAGCAGTACTTC. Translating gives CASSTRDRGHEQYF.

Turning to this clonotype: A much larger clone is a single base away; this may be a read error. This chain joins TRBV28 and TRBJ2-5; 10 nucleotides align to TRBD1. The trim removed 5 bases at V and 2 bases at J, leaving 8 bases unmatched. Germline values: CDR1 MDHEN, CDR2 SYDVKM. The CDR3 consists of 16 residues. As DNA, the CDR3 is TGTGCCAGCAGTCCGCCGGGACAGGGGCTTCAAGAGACCCAGTACTTC. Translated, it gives CASSPPGQGLQETQYF.

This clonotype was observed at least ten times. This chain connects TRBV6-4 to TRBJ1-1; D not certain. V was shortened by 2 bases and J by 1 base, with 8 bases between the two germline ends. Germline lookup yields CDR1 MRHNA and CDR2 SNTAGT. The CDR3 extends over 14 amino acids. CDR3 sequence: CASSDAPENTEAFF. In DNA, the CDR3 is TGTGCCAGCAGTGACGCCCCAGAGAACACTGAAGCTTTCTTT.

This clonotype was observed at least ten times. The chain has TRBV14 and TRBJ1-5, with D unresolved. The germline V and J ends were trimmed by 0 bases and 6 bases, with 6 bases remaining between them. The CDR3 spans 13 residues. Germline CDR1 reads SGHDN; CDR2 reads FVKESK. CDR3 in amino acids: CASSQDLGQPQHF. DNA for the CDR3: TGTGCCAGCAGCCAAGATCTAGGTCAGCCCCAGCATTTT.

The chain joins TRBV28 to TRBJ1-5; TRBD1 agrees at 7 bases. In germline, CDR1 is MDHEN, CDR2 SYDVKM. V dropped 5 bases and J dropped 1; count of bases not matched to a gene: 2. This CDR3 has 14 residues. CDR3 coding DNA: TGTGCCAGCAGTATACAGGGGAGCAATCAGCCCCAGCATTTT. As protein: CASSIQGSNQPQHF.

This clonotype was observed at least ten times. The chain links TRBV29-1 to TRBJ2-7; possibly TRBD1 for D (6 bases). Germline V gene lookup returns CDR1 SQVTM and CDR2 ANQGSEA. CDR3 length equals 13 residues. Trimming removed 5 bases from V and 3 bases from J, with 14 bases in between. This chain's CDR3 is CSVTTDSYYEQYF. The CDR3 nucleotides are TGCAGCGTTACGACGGACAGCTACTACGAGCAGTACTTC.

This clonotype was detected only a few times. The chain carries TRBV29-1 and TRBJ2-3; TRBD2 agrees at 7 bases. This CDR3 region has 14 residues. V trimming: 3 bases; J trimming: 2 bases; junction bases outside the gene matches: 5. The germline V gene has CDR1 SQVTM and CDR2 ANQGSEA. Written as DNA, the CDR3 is TGCAGCGTTGATGGACGGGAGGCCACAGATACGCAGTATTTT. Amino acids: CSVDGREATDTQYF.

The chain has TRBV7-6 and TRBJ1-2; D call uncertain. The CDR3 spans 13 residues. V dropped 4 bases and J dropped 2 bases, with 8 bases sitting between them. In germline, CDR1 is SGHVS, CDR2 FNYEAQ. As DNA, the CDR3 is TGTGCCAGCAGCTCCGGACCAAACTATGGCTACACCTTC. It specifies CASSSGPNYGYTF.

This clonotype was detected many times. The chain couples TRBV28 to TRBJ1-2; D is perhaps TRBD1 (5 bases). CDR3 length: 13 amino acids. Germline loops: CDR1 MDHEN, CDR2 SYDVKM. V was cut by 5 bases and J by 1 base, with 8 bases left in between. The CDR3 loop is CASSQTVNYGYTF. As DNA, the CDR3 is TGTGCCAGCAGTCAGACAGTTAACTATGGCTACACCTTC.

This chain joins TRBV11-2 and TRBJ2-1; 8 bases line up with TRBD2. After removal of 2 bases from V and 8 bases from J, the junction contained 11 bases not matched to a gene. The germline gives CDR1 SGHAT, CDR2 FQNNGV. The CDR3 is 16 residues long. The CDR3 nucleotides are TGTGCCAGCAGCTTAAGGCTAGCGGGCATGGGGGATGAGCAGTTCTTC. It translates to CASSLRLAGMGDEQFF.

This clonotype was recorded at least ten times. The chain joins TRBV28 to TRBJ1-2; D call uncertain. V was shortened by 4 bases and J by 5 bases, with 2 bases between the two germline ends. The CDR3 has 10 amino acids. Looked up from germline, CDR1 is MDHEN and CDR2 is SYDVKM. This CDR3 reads CASSSYGYTF. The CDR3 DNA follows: TGTGCCAGCAGTTCTTATGGCTACACCTTC.